The T cell receptor (beta chain) described here comes from a study of shared clonotypes between healthy human individuals. Measured with immunoSEQ multiplex PCR; TCRdb has only the in-frame clones, and not every one. The table records 950,000 to 1,200,000 clones, around three quarters of them present only once. This CDR3 spans 14 amino acids. V was pared by 1 base and J by 10 bases, with 13 bases between. Per the germline V gene, CDR1 is MGHDK and CDR2 is SYGVNS. Sequenced: memory CD4+ T cells from PBMCs. Indicated subset: CD45RA-negative fraction. The chain has TRBV25-1 and TRBJ1-4, with no clear D. The receptor comes from a young man in good health. Some clones in this sample may be carry-over from other donors' samples. CDR3 DNA: TGTGCCAGCAGTGAATCGGGTCCGGCGGGAAAACTGTTTTTT. Its translation: CASSESGPAGKLFF.